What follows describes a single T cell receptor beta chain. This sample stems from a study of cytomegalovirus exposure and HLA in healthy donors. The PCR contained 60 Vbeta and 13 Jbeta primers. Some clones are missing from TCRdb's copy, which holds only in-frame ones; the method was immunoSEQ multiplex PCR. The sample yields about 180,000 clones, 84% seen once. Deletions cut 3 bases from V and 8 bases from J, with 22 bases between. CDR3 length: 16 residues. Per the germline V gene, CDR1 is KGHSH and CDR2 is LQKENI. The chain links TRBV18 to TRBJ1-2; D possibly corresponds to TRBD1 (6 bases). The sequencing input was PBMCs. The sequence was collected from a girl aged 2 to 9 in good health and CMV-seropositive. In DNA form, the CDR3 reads TGTGCCAGCTCACCCGGACAGAATCTCCAATCGAACGGCTACACCTTC. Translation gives CASSPGQNLQSNGYTF.